Presented here are 5 T cell receptor beta chains from one specimen sequenced in a study of CD8 T cells in ankylosing spondylitis. TCRdb called the 5' RACE reads again in MiXCR, with one record for every CDR3 protein. This sample has about 140,000 distinct CDR3 sequences, with roughly 8% found just once. The sample consisted of synovial fluid, either unsorted or a sorted T cell fraction (not recorded which). All receptors come from a male donor with ankylosing spondylitis.

This clonotype was seen only a few times. Here the CDR3 reads CASSIISGDTQYF. CDR3 DNA sequence: TGTGCCAGCTCAATTATATCGGGGGATACGCAGTATTTT. The chain uses TRBV18 and TRBJ2-3; possible D gene TRBD2, 5 bases. V was cut by 5 bases and J by 6 bases, with 12 bases left in between. Germline V gene sequence: CDR1 KGHSH, CDR2 LQKENI. The CDR3 loop spans 13 amino acids.

There are many counts of this clonotype. This chain uses TRBV10-3 with TRBJ1-3; TRBD1 agrees at 7 bases. The length of the CDR3 is 14 residues. Per the germline V gene, CDR1 is ENHRY and CDR2 is SYGVKD. V lost 6 bases to trimming and J lost 4 bases; unmatched junction nucleotides: 6. This CDR3 reads CAISETGAGNTIYF. CDR3 DNA sequence: TGTGCCATCAGCGAAACAGGGGCAGGAAACACCATATATTTT.

Ten or more counts support this clonotype. The chain carries TRBV9 and TRBJ2-3; D might be TRBD2 (5 bases). Trimming removed 0 bases at V and 0 bases at J, with 8 bases between. The CDR3 covers 15 residues. Per germline, CDR1 SGDLS and CDR2 YYNGEE. The CDR3 here is CASSVGSGSTDTQYF. The DNA for the CDR3 is TGTGCCAGCAGCGTAGGGAGCGGTAGCACAGATACGCAGTATTTT.

This clonotype was observed at least ten times. The chain is built from TRBV7-2 and TRBJ1-2; 7 bases agree with TRBD1. Germline-derived CDR1 and CDR2 are SGHTA and FQGNSA. V trimming: 5 bases; J trimming: 5 bases; junction bases outside the gene matches: 11. CDR3 length: 15 amino acids. The CDR3 protein is CASSRQGGGSYGYTF. The DNA of the CDR3 is TGTGCCAGCAGCCGTCAGGGGGGCGGGTCGTATGGCTACACCTTC.

This clonotype came up many times. The rearrangement joins TRBV28 to TRBJ2-5; D gene unclear. The CDR3 sequence is 14 residues long. Germline values: CDR1 MDHEN, CDR2 SYDVKM. The V end was cut by 7 bases, the J end by 2 bases, with 14 bases between. CDR3 loop: CASKMWRPQETQYF. CDR3 nucleotide sequence: TGTGCCAGCAAAATGTGGCGGCCTCAAGAGACCCAGTACTTC.